The present T cell receptor beta chain was sequenced within a study of T cell responses to AZD1222 COVID-19 vaccine. General observations from the study: Baseline antibody screening turned up just a handful of seropositive AZD1222 recipients. Donors were chiefly white British, with a greater number of females, and clonal diversity was perhaps underestimated. Repertoires were collected only later (after the peak T cell response had occurred).

Recipients boosted at about 4 weeks or about 12 weeks are pooled. A remark on this clone: Its specificity is not known.

The CDR3 has 15 residues. Germline V gives CDR1 SGHRS, CDR2 YFSETQ. Trimming left V 6 bases short and J 0 bases short, with 13 bases between. Libraries were prepared by immunoSEQ multiplex PCR; TCRdb keeps only in-frame clonotypes and omits some of them. The data hold approximately 150,000 clones, with 90% to 95% observed a single time. This sequence originates from an adult who received the AZD1222 COVID-19 vaccine. The genes are TRBV5-1 and TRBJ2-1; D not certain. The specimen comprised peripheral blood, sampled 28 days after the second AZD1222 dose. The DNA of the CDR3 is TGCGCCAGCAAGCTCGGAACAGCCTCCTACAATGAGCAGTTCTTC. Protein product: CASKLGTASYNEQFF.